This T cell receptor (beta chain) was captured by sequencing in a study of blood T cell repertoires in COVID-19. The CDR3 totals 13 residues. Germline CDR1 reads MNHEY; CDR2 reads SMNVEV (reference sequence). Trimming shortened V by 4 bases and J by 6 bases, and 12 bases separated the two germline ends. Profiling relied on immunoSEQ multiplex PCR, and the TCRdb table lists in-frame clones only, not all of them. Of about 180,000 clones listed, approximately 86% are singletons. The sequence was collected from a young woman with active or convalescent COVID-19. Material for sequencing was peripheral blood. The chain recombines TRBV27 with TRBJ1-1; perhaps TRBD1 as D (5 bases). This chain's CDR3 is CASSYQGKAEAFF. The CDR3 nucleotides are TGTGCCAGCAGTTATCAGGGTAAGGCTGAAGCTTTCTTT.